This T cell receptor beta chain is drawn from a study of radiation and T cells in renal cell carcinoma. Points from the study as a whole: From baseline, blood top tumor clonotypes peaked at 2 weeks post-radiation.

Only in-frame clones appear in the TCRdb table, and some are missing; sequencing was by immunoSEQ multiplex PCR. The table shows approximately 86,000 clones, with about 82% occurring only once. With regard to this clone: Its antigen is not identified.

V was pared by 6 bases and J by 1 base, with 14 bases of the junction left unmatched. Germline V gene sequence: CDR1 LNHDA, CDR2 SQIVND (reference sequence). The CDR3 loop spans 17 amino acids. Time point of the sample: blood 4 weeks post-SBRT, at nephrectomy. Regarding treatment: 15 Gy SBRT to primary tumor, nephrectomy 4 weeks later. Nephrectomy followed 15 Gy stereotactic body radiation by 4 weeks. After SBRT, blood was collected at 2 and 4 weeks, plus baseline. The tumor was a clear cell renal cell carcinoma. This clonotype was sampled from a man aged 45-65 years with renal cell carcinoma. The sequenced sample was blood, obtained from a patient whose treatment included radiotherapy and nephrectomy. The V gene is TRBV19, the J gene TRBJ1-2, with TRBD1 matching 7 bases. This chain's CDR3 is CASRPTSGTAINYGYTF. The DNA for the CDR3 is TGTGCCAGTAGACCGACTTCCGGGACAGCTATTAACTATGGCTACACCTTC.